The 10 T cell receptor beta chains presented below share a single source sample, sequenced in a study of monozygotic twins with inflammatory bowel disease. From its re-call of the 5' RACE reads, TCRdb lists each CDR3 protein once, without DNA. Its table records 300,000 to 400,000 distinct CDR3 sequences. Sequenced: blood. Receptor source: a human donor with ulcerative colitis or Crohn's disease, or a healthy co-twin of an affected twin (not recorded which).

CDR3 loop: CASSPARKGNRLVYEQYF. The genes are TRBV23-1 and TRBJ2-7. TRBV23-1 is annotated as an ORF whose role is uncertain. This CDR3 spans 18 amino acids.

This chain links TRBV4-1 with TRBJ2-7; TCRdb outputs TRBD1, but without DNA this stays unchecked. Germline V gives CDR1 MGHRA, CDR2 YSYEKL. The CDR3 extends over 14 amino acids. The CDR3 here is CASSPRGSFYEQYF.

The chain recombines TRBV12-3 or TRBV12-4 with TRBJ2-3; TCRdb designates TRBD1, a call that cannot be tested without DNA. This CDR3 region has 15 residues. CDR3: CASIRTGGGTDTQYF.

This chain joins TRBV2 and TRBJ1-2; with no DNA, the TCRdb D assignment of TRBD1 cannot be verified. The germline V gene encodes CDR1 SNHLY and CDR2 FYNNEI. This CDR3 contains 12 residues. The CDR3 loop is CASSIGTEGYTF.

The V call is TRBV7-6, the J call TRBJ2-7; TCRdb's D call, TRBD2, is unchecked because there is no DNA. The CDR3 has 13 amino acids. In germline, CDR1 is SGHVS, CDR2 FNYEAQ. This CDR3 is CASSSTRGGEQYF.

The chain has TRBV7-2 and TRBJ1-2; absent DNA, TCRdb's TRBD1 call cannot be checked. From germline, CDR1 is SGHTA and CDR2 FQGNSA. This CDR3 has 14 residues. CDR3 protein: CASSTSQGAGGYTF. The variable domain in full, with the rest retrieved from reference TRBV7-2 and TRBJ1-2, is GAGVSQSPSNKVTEKGKDVELRCDPISGHTALYWYRQSLGQGLEFLIYFQGNSAPDKSGLPSDRFSAERTGGSVSTLTIQRTQQEDSAVYLCASSTSQGAGGYTFGSGTRLTVV.

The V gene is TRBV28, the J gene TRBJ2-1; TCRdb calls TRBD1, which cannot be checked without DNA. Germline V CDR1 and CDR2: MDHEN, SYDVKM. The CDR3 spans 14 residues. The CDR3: CASAHREQANEQFF.

CDR3 sequence: CASSVRAQVGYEQYF. The chain joins TRBV7-2 to TRBJ2-7; TCRdb lists TRBD2, though no DNA is available to test this call. Germline V gene lookup returns CDR1 SGHTA and CDR2 FQGNSA. CDR3 length: 15 amino acids.

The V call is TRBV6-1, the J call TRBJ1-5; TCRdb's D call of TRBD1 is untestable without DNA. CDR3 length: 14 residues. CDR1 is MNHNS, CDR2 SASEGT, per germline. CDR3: CASRDRGTNQPQHF.

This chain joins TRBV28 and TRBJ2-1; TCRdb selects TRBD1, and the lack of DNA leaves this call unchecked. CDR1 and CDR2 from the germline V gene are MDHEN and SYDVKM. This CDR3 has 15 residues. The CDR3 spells CASRRGGNSYNEQFF.